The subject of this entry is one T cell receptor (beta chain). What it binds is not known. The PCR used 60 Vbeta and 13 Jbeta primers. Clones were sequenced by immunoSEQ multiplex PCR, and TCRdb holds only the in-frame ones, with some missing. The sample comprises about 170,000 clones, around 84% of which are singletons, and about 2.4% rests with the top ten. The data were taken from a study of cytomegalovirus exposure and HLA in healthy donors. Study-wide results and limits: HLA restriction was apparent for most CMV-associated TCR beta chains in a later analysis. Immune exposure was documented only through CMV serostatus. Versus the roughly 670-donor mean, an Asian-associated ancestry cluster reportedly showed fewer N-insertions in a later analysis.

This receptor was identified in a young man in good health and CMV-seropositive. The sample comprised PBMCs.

This CDR3 is CASSETGGKGEQYF. In DNA form, the CDR3 reads TGTGCCAGCAGTGAGACAGGGGGCAAGGGGGAGCAGTACTTC. The chain couples TRBV25-1 to TRBJ2-7; 10 bases are shared with TRBD1. Trimming took 3 bases from V and 7 from J; bases not matched to a gene: 6. CDR1 and CDR2 from the germline V gene are MGHDK and SYGVNS. The CDR3 consists of 14 residues.